In this sample, the clone carrying this T cell receptor (beta chain) turned up a few times. This specimen comes from a study of T-cell memory formation after mild COVID-19. Per the germline V gene, CDR1 is KGHDR and CDR2 is SFDVKD. J gave up 2 bases and V 5 bases, and 7 bases lay outside the gene matches. The CDR3 runs to 15 residues. MiXCR, run by TCRdb on the 5' RACE reads, gives a single entry per CDR3 protein. The sample consists of roughly 450,000 distinct CDR3 sequences, 18% of them appearing once. The TCR was taken from an adult woman who had mild COVID-19 (a few samples of this study predate the infection). Cell type and time point are not known. The chain recombines TRBV24-1 with TRBJ2-7; 8 nucleotides match TRBD1. Sequenced sample: PBMCs or a T cell subset sorted from them (not recorded which). The CDR3 coding sequence is TGTGCCACCAGTGCCTGGACAGGGAAGGCCTACGAGCAGTACTTC. Its translation: CATSAWTGKAYEQYF.